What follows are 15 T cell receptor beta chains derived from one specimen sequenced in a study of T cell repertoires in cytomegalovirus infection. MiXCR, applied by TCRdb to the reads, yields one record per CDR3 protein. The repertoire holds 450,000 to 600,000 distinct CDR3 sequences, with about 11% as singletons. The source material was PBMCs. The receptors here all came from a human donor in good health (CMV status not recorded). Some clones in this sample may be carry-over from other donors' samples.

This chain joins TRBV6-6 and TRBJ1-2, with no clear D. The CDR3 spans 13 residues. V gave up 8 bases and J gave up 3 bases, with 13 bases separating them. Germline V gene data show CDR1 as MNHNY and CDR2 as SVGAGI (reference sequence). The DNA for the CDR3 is TGTGCCAGCGGCTTAGGGAGTCACTATGGCTACACCTTC. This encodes CASGLGSHYGYTF.

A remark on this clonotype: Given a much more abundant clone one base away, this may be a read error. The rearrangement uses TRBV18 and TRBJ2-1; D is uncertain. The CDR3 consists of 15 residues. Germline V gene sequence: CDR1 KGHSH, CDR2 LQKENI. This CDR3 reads CASSPPKALYNEQLF. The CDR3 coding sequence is TGTGCCAGCTCACCACCGAAAGCTCTTTACAATGAGCAGCTCTTC.

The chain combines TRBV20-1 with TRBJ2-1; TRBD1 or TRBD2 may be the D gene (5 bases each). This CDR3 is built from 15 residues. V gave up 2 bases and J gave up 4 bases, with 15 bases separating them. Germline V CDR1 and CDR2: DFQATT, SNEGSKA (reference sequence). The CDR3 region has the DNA TGCAGTGCTAGACGTCACGGGGCTTCATACAATGAGCAGTTCTTC. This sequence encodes CSARRHGASYNEQFF.

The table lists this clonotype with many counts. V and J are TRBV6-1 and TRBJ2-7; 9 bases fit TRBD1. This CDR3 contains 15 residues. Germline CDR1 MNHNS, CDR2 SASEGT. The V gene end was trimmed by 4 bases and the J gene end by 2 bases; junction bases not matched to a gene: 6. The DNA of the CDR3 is TGTGCCAGCAGTGCCCTCGGGACAGGGACCTACGAGCAGTACTTC. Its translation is CASSALGTGTYEQYF.

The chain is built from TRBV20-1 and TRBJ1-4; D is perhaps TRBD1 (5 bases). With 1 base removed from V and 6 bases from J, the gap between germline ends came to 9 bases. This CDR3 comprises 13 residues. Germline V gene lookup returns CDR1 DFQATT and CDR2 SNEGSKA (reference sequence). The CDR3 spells CSARGGEDEKLFF. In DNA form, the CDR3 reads TGCAGTGCTAGAGGAGGGGAAGATGAAAAACTGTTTTTT.

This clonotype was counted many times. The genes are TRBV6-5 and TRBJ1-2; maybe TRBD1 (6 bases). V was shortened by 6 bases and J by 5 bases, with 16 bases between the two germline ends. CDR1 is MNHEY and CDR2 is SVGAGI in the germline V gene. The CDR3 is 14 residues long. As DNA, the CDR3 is TGTGCCAGCAGACCTGACGCGGGACAATATGGCTACACCTTC. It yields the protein CASRPDAGQYGYTF.

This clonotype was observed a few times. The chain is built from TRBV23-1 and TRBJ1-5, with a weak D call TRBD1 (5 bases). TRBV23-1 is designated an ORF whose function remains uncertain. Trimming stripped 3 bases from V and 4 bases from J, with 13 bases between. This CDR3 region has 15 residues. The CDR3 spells CASSHRGEGNQPQHF. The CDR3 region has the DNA TGCGCCAGCAGTCATCGGGGGGAGGGAAATCAGCCCCAGCATTTT.

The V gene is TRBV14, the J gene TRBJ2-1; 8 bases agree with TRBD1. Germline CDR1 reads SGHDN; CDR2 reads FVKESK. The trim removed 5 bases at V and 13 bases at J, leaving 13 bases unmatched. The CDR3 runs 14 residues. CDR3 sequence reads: CASSFGTGKRGQFF. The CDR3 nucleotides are TGTGCCAGCAGCTTTGGGACAGGTAAAAGAGGCCAGTTCTTC.

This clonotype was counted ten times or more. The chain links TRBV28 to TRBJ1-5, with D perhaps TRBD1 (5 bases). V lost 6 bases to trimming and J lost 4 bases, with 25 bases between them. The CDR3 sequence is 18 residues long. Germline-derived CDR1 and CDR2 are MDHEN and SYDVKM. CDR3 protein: CASRTRFPGGTENQPQHF. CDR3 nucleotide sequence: TGTGCCAGCAGAACAAGATTTCCGGGGGGGACGGAAAATCAGCCCCAGCATTTT.

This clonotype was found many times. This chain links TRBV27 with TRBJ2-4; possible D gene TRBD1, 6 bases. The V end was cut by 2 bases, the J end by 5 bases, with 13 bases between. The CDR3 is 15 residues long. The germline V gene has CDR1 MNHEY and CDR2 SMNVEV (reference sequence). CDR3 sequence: CASSLNRANENIQYF. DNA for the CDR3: TGTGCCAGCAGTTTAAACAGGGCAAATGAAAACATTCAGTACTTC.

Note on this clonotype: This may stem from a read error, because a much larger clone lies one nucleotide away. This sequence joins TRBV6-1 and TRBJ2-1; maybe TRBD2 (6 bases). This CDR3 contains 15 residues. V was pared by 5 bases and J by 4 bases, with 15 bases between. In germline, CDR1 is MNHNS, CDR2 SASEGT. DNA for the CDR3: TGTGCCAGCAGTACGGGGCGCGGGGAGTACAATGAGCAGTTCTTC. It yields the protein CASSTGRGEYNEQFF.

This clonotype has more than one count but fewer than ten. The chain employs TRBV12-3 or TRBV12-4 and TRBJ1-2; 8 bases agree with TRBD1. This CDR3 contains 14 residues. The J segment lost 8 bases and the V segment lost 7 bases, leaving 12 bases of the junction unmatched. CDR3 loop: CASTLPPGQGGYTF. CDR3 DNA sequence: TGTGCCAGCACTCTACCCCCAGGACAGGGAGGCTACACCTTC.

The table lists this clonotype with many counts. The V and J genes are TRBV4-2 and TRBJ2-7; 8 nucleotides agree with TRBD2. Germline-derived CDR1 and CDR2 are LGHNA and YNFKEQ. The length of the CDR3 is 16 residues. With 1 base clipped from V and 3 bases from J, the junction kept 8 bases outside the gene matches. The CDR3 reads CASSQGILAGSYEQYF. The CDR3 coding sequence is TGTGCCAGCAGCCAAGGGATCCTAGCGGGCAGCTACGAGCAGTACTTC.

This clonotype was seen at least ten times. CDR3 loop: CASSILRDRGDQPQHF. CDR3 DNA: TGTGCCAGTAGTATTCTCCGGGACAGGGGGGATCAGCCCCAGCATTTT. The chain joins TRBV19 to TRBJ1-5, with TRBD1 identical over 11 bases. The CDR3 covers 16 residues. Unmatched junction bases numbered 6, after V lost 3 bases and J lost 5 bases. Germline CDR1 LNHDA, CDR2 SQIVND (reference sequence).

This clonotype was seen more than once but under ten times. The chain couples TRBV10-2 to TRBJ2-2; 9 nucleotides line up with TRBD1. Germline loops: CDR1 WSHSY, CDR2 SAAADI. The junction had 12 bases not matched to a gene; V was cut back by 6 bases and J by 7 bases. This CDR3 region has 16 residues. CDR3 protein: CASRTGTGTIYGELFF. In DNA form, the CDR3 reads TGCGCCAGCAGAACCGGGACAGGGACCATTTACGGGGAGCTGTTTTTT.